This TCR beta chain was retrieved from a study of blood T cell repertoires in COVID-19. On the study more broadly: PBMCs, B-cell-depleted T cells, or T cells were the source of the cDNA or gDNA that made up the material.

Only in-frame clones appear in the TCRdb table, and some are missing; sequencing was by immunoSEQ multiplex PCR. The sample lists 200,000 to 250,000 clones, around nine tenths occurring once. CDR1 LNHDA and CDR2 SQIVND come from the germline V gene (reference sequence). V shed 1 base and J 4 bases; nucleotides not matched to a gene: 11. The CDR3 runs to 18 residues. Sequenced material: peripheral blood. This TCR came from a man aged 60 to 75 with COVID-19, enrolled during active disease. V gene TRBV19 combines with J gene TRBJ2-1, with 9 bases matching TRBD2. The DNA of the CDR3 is TGTGCCAGTAGTATAGCCGGACCCGGGACTAGCACTTACAATGAGCAGTTCTTC. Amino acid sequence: CASSIAGPGTSTYNEQFF.